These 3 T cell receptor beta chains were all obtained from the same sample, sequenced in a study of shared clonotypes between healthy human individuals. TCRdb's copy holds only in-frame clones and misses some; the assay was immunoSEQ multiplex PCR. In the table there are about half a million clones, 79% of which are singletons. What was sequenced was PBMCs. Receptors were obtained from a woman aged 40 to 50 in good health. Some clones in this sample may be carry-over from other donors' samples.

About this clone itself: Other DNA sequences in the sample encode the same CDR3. CDR3 nucleotide sequence: TGTGCCAGCTCACCGGGGGATTATGGCTACACCTTC. Encoded protein: CASSPGDYGYTF. The chain is built from TRBV18 and TRBJ1-2; tentatively, D is TRBD1 (5 bases). The V gene's germline CDR1 is KGHSH and CDR2 LQKENI. The V end was cut by 3 bases, the J end by 5 bases, with 7 bases between. This CDR3 comprises 12 residues.

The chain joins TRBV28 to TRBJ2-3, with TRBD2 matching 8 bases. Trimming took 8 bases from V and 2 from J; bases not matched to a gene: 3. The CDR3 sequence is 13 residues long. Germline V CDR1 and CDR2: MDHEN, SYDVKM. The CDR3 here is CASGTSDTDTQYF. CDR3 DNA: TGTGCCAGCGGGACTAGTGACACAGATACGCAGTATTTT.

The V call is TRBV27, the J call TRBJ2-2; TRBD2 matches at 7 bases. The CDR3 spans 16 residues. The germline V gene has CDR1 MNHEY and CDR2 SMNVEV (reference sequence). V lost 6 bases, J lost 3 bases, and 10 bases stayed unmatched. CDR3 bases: TGTGCCAGCAGCTCCTTGGCTAGCGGTCACACCGGGGAGCTGTTTTTT. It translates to CASSSLASGHTGELFF.